This T cell receptor (beta chain) was observed in a study of T cells in Graves' hyperthyroidism and ophthalmopathy. This clonotype came up many times. No antigen is known for it. From RNA transcripts, TCR beta CDR3 regions were amplified. Primed by the HTBI set, a first-round RT-PCR was run on the TCR CDR3. TCRdb re-analysed the multiplex PCR reads in MiXCR, keeping a single row per CDR3 protein. The sample has a few hundred thousand distinct CDR3 sequences, more than 20% seen once; the top ten hold less than 30%. Fresh 10 ml peripheral blood yielded PBMCs. The study's findings and limits: Also found in blood were most expanded thyroid clonotypes above 0.001. Ophthalmopathy was identified by the model a median around 6.3 months ahead of onset. Stable hyperthyroidism was told apart from ophthalmopathy by a model built on 13 V-J features.

Input material: blood. The clonotype originates from a young man with Graves' hyperthyroidism.

The CDR3 region has the DNA TGTGCCAGCAGTCTTTCCGGGACGACAAACACTGAAGCTTTCTTT. Amino acids: CASSLSGTTNTEAFF. This chain uses TRBV2 with TRBJ1-1, with a tentative D call TRBD1 (5 bases). There are 15 residues in the CDR3. The germline V gene encodes CDR1 SNHLY and CDR2 FYNNEI. V was cut by 5 bases and J by 2 bases, with 15 bases left in between.